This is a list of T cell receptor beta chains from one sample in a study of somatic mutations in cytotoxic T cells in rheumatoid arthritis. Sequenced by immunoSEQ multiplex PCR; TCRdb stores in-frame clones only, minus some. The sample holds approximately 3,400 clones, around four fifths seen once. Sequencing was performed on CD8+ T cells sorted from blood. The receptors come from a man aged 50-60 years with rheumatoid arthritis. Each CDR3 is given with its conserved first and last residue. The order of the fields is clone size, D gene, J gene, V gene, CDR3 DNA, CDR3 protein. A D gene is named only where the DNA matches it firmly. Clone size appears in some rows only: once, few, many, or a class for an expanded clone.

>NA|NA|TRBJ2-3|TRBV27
TGTGCCAGCCGGGGCACAGATACGCAGTATTTT
CASRGTDTQYF
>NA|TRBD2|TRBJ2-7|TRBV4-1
TGCGCCAGCAGCCAAGATGGCCTAGCGGGAGTGGACGAGCAGTACTTC
CASSQDGLAGVDEQYF
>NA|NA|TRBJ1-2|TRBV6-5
TGTGCCAGCAGTCTACAGGACTATGGCTACACCTTC
CASSLQDYGYTF
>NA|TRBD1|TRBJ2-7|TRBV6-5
TGTGCCAGCAGTGACGACAGGGGCTACGAGCAGTACTTC
CASSDDRGYEQYF
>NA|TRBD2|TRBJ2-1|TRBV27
TGTGCCAGCAGTTTGGGACTAGCGGCTTACAATGAGCAGTTCTTC
CASSLGLAAYNEQFF
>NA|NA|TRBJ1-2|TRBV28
TGTGCCAGCGACAGCCAGCCAAAACTTTATGGCTACACCTTC
CASDSQPKLYGYTF
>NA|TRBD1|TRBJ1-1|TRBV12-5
TGTGCTAGTGGTTTGGTACAGGACAGGATGAACACTGAAGCTTTCTTT
CASGLVQDRMNTEAFF
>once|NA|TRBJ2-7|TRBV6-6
TGTGCCAGCAGTACAGGACACCGGCTCCCTTACGAGCAGTACTTC
CASSTGHRLPYEQYF
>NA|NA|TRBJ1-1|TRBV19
TGTGCCAGTAGTGACAGAGCTGAAGCTTTCTTT
CASSDRAEAFF
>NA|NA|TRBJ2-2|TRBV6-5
TGTGCCAGCAGTTACGGCGGGGCGTCGACCGGGGAGCTGTTTTTT
CASSYGGASTGELFF
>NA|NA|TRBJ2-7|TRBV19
TGTGCCAGTAGTCGATCCGGAGGCGGCGAGCAGTACTTC
CASSRSGGGEQYF
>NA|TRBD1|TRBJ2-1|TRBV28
TGTGCCAGCATCCCCCCCCGACAGGGAGTAATTCAGGGCAATGAGCAGTTCTTC
CASIPPRQGVIQGNEQFF
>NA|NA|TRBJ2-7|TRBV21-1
TGTGCCACCCCTAAGCCAGGGTTCGACGAGCAGTACTTC
CATPKPGFDEQYF
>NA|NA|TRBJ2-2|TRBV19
TGTGCCAGTACGGAGGACTCCACCGGGGAGCTGTTTTTT
CASTEDSTGELFF
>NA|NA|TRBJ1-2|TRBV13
TGTGCCAGCAGCCTGGCTGGTAGCTACACCTTC
CASSLAGSYTF
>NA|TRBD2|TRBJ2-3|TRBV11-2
TGTGCCAGCAGCACCCGAGCGGGAGGGCCAGGTACGCAGTATTTT
CASSTRAGGPGTQYF
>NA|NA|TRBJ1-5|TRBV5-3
TGTGCCAGAAGCTTACGGAGCGATCAGCCCCAGCATTTT
CARSLRSDQPQHF
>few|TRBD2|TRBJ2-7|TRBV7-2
TGTGCCAGCAGCAAGAGGGGAGGGTGGCACTCCTACGAGCAGTACTTC
CASSKRGGWHSYEQYF
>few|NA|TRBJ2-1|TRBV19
TGTGCCAGTAGCTCTCGGGCAGGGGTCTTGCCTTATGAGCAGTTCTTC
CASSSRAGVLPYEQFF
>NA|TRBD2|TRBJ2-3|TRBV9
TGTGCCAGCAGCGTAGAACTAGCGGGATCCACAGATACGCAGTATTTT
CASSVELAGSTDTQYF
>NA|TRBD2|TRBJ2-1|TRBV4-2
TGTGCCAGCAGCGTCGGCGGCGGGGAGGGCAATGAGCAGTTCTTC
CASSVGGGEGNEQFF
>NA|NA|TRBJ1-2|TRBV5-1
TGCGCCAGCAGCTTTGGGAGGTTGGGGGACTATGGCTACACCTTC
CASSFGRLGDYGYTF
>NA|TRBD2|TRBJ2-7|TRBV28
TGTGCCAGCAGTTTAGTAGCGGGAGACCACGAGCAGTACTTC
CASSLVAGDHEQYF
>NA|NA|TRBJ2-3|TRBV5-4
TGTGCCAGCAGCTTCCGGGGTCGGTCCACAGATACGCAGTATTTT
CASSFRGRSTDTQYF
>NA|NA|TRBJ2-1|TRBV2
TGTGCCAGCAGTTCGGGAGGGGGCAACTACAATGAGCAGTTCTTC
CASSSGGGNYNEQFF
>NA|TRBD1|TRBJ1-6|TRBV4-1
TGCGCCAGCAGCCCGGAGGGGACAGGGGGATCACCCCTCCACTTT
CASSPEGTGGSPLHF
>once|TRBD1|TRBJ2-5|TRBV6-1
TGTGCCAGCAGTGAAGAGGCATTACAGGGGGTCGGGGAGACCCAGTACTTC
CASSEEALQGVGETQYF
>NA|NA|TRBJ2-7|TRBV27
TGTGCCAGCAGCCCACAACGTCCCAACGAGCAGTACTTC
CASSPQRPNEQYF
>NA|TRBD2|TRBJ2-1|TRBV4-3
TGCGCCAGCAGCCAAGAAGGGGCTAGCGGCTACAATGAGCAGTTCTTC
CASSQEGASGYNEQFF
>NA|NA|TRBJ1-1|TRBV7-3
TGTGCCAGCAGCTTATCGAGTGTAGCGGGACCTGGAGGGGACACTGAAGCTTTCTTT
CASSLSSVAGPGGDTEAFF
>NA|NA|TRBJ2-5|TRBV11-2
TGTGCCAGCAGCTTAAAACCCTTAGGTGCGGGGTGGGAGACCCAGTACTTC
CASSLKPLGAGWETQYF
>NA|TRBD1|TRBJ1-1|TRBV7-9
TGTGCCAGCAGCATCGGGACAGGGAGGAAAGGCACTGAAGCTTTCTTT
CASSIGTGRKGTEAFF
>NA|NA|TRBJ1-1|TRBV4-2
TGTGCCAGCAGCCAATCGACAGCTAGGAACACTGAAGCTTTCTTT
CASSQSTARNTEAFF
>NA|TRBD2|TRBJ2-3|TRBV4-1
TGCGCCAGCAGCCAAAGGGAGGGGAGCACAGATACGCAGTATTTT
CASSQREGSTDTQYF
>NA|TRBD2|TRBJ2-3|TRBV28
TGTGCCAGCAGTTCCCCCTGGGGGGGAGACACAGATACGCAGTATTTT
CASSSPWGGDTDTQYF
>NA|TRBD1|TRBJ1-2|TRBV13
TGCGCCAGCAGCTTTCAGGGGGCGGAGGGCTACACCTTC
CASSFQGAEGYTF
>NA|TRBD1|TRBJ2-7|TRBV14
TGTGCCAGCAGCGAAGAGGGGACAGCTTACGAGCAGTACTTC
CASSEEGTAYEQYF